The sequence of this TCR beta chain was determined in a study of beta chain features in type 1 diabetes. The study's findings and limits: TCRB CDR3s from Type 1 diabetes patients were moderately but significantly shorter in all four CD4+ subsets. The study found fewer insertions and more deletions at VDJ junctions in type 1 diabetes patients.

For this clone: The antigen is not known.

Isolated RNA was reverse transcribed in full, so expressed TCRB transcripts were sequenced. Sequencing was performed with immunoSEQ multiplex PCR; in TCRdb, only in-frame clones are kept and a portion is missing. The sample has 330,000 or so clones; around 19% are singletons. Looked up from germline, CDR1 is MNHEY and CDR2 is SVGAGI. The germline V and J ends were trimmed by 6 bases and 4 bases, with 13 bases remaining between them. The CDR3 is 14 amino acids. The specimen was naive CD4+ T cells from blood. The source of this sequence is a woman aged 18-29 years in good health. The chain has TRBV6-5 and TRBJ1-5; D not certain. CDR3 in amino acids: CASSPQILNQPQHF. In nucleotides, the CDR3 is TGTGCCAGCAGCCCCCAAATACTTAATCAGCCCCAGCATTTT.